This TCR beta chain is from a study of blood T cell repertoires in COVID-19. Study in general: Samples of COVID-19 (acute and convalescent) were obtained from the United States, Italy and Spain. Sources were T cells, B-cell-depleted T cells, or PBMCs; the material itself was cDNA or gDNA.

In the original analysis: Reference gene primer amplification gave estimated nucleated cell counts. The table came from immunoSEQ multiplex PCR; TCRdb's copy has only in-frame clones and leaves some out. V and J calls and clone size are given by that table; D and trimming were obtained from the DNA. Of tens of thousands of clones in the sample, 81% were seen once. This CDR3 comprises 16 residues. The germline V gene has CDR1 SGHAT and CDR2 FQNNGV. V lost 0 bases, J lost 2 bases, and 13 bases lay in between. This chain connects TRBV11-2 to TRBJ1-2, with D uncertain. The sample comprised peripheral blood. This receptor was obtained from a woman of 80 years or more with active or convalescent COVID-19. CDR3 coding DNA: TGTGCCAGCAGCTTAGAACCGGGAGGGTTCAACTATGGCTACACCTTC. Its protein is CASSLEPGGFNYGYTF.